The present TCR beta chain was sequenced within a study of blood T cell repertoires in COVID-19. The CDR3 loop spans 13 amino acids. The V end lost 5 bases, the J end lost 8 bases, and 15 bases lay between the germline ends. The germline CDR1 and CDR2 sequences are SGHTA and FQGTGA. Some clones are missing from TCRdb's copy, which holds only in-frame ones; the method was immunoSEQ multiplex PCR. Of 200,000 to 250,000 clones in the sample, approximately 85% were seen once. The specimen sequenced was peripheral blood. The genes are TRBV7-3 and TRBJ2-5; D remains ambiguous. This TCR came from a woman aged 70-85 years with COVID-19, enrolled during active disease. The chain's CDR3 is CASSPDARITQYF. The DNA for the CDR3 is TGTGCCAGCAGCCCAGACGCTAGAATAACCCAGTACTTC.